The 31 T cell receptor beta chains below come from one sample, sequenced in a study of T cell responses to AZD1222 COVID-19 vaccine. The assay was immunoSEQ multiplex PCR, and TCRdb's table has in-frame clones only and misses some. The sample has under 200,000 clones; around 94% are singletons. Source: peripheral blood, taken on day 0 of AZD1222 vaccination. The receptors were gathered from an adult in good health.

The V and J genes are TRBV6-5 and TRBJ2-7; TRBD2 matches at 8 bases. Germline V gives CDR1 MNHEY, CDR2 SVGAGI. CDR3 size: 14 residues. J was trimmed by 0 bases and V by 8 bases; bases with no gene match: 6. CDR3 bases: TGTGCCAGCCGTACTAGCGGAAGCTCCTACGAGCAGTACTTC. Translating gives CASRTSGSSYEQYF.

This clone was counted between two and nine times. The chain uses TRBV9 and TRBJ1-6; D remains unclear. V was cut by 3 bases and J by 9 bases, with 16 bases left in between. Germline V gives CDR1 SGDLS, CDR2 YYNGEE. The CDR3 runs to 15 residues. Here the CDR3 DNA reads TGTGCCAGCAGCGCTCGGGAGACTAAGGGTTCACCCCTCCACTTT. Translated: CASSARETKGSPLHF.

This chain uses TRBV6-6 with TRBJ2-7; 7 bases agree with TRBD2. The CDR3 runs 14 residues. Trimming cost V 2 bases and J 0 bases; bases outside gene matches: 1. CDR1 is MNHNY and CDR2 is SVGAGI in the germline V gene (reference sequence). CDR3 sequence reads: CASSYASGSYEQYF. The CDR3, as DNA: TGTGCCAGCAGTTACGCTAGCGGCTCCTACGAGCAGTACTTC.

The CDR3 reads CATSDGSQESDEQFF. In DNA, the CDR3 is TGTGCCACCAGTGATGGGAGTCAGGAGAGCGATGAGCAGTTCTTC. The V and J genes are TRBV24-1 and TRBJ2-1, with D possibly being TRBD2 (5 bases). The CDR3 covers 15 residues. Per the germline V gene, CDR1 is KGHDR and CDR2 is SFDVKD. The V and J ends lost 3 bases and 8 bases respectively, with 16 bases between them.

V gene TRBV2 combines with J gene TRBJ2-1, with 12 bases fitting TRBD2. Looked up from germline, CDR1 is SNHLY and CDR2 is FYNNEI. With 5 bases clipped from V and 2 bases from J, the junction kept 1 base outside the gene matches. This CDR3 region has 15 residues. The CDR3: CASSSSGRAYNEQFF. The CDR3 DNA reads as TGTGCCAGCAGTTCTAGCGGGAGGGCCTACAATGAGCAGTTCTTC.

The chain employs TRBV27 and TRBJ2-1; TRBD2 matches at 10 bases. Germline assignment: CDR1 MNHEY and CDR2 SMNVEV (reference sequence). V lost 1 base and J lost 5; bases outside the gene matches: 17. The CDR3 loop spans 20 amino acids. In DNA form, the CDR3 reads TGTGCCAGCAGTTTATTGATCTCCTGGACTAGCGGCCTAAGACACAATGAGCAGTTCTTC. Its protein product is CASSLLISWTSGLRHNEQFF.

This chain joins TRBV6-1 and TRBJ2-7, with a tentative D call TRBD1 (7 bases). CDR3 length: 16 amino acids. The germline CDR1 and CDR2 sequences are MNHNS and SASEGT. V was pared by 3 bases and J by 2 bases, with 17 bases between. CDR3 sequence reads: CASSEEQGGFTYEQYF. CDR3 in DNA: TGTGCCAGCAGTGAGGAGCAGGGGGGTTTTACCTACGAGCAGTACTTC.

V gene TRBV28 combines with J gene TRBJ1-5, with TRBD1 as a possible D gene (5 bases). The CDR3 covers 18 residues. Trimming removed 2 bases at V and 7 bases at J, with 24 bases between. Per germline, CDR1 MDHEN and CDR2 SYDVKM. Here the CDR3 DNA reads TGTGCCAGCAGTTTACCAACCCCTGGCATAAGGGGTATGCAGCCCCAGCATTTT. Protein: CASSLPTPGIRGMQPQHF.

The chain recombines TRBV14 with TRBJ1-3; D unresolved. Trimming cost V 1 base and J 0 bases, with 7 bases left between them. This CDR3 contains 15 residues. Germline values: CDR1 SGHDN, CDR2 FVKESK. In DNA form, the CDR3 reads TGTGCCAGCAGCCAAGCCGGCAACTCTGGAAACACCATATATTTT. Encoded protein: CASSQAGNSGNTIYF. Together with reference TRBV14 and TRBJ1-3, the CDR3 gives the full variable domain: EAGVTQFPSHSVIEKGQTVTLRCDPISGHDNLYWYRRVMGKEIKFLLHFVKESKQDESGMPNNRFLAERTGGTYSTLKVQPAELEDSGVYFCASSQAGNSGNTIYFGEGSWLTVV.

The gene calls are TRBV24-1 and TRBJ1-2, with 9 positions matching TRBD1. The germline gives CDR1 KGHDR, CDR2 SFDVKD. V lost 3 bases to trimming and J lost 0 bases; unmatched junction nucleotides: 1. CDR3 size: 15 residues. CDR3 region: CATSDGQGPNYGYTF. CDR3 DNA: TGTGCCACCAGTGATGGACAGGGGCCTAACTATGGCTACACCTTC.

This chain connects TRBV2 to TRBJ2-7, with 9 nucleotides matching TRBD1. The CDR3 runs 14 residues. V was pared by 8 bases and J by 6 bases, with 11 bases of the junction left unmatched. Germline V gene sequence: CDR1 SNHLY, CDR2 FYNNEI. The CDR3 loop is CASPPAGQGGEQYF. The CDR3 DNA follows: TGTGCCAGCCCACCGGCGGGACAGGGAGGCGAGCAGTACTTC. The full variable domain, in which reference TRBV2 and TRBJ2-7 provide the parts outside the CDR3, is EPEVTQTPSHQVTQMGQEVILRCVPISNHLYFYWYRQILGQKVEFLVSFYNNEISEKSEIFDDQFSVERPDGSNFTLKIRSTKLEDSAMYFCASPPAGQGGEQYFGPGTRLTVT.

Here the CDR3 reads CASSTKSTGELFF. The DNA of the CDR3 is TGTGCCAGCTCCACTAAGTCCACCGGGGAGCTGTTTTTT. The rearrangement links TRBV28 to TRBJ2-2, with unresolved D. The CDR3 covers 13 residues. The germline V gene has CDR1 MDHEN and CDR2 SYDVKM. V was trimmed by 8 bases and J by 4 bases, leaving 11 bases between them. Full variable domain (missing parts from reference TRBV28 and TRBJ2-2): DVKVTQSSRYLVKRTGEKVFLECVQDMDHENMFWYRQDPGLGLRLIYFSYDVKMKEKGDIPEGYSVSREKKERFSLILESASTNQTSMYLCASSTKSTGELFFGEGSRLTVL.

The chain is built from TRBV6-5 and TRBJ1-3; D gene unclear. Germline-derived CDR1 and CDR2 are MNHEY and SVGAGI. This CDR3 spans 13 amino acids. The V and J ends lost 6 bases and 4 bases respectively, with 10 bases between them. This chain's CDR3 is CASSPPEGNTIYF. The CDR3 DNA reads as TGTGCCAGCAGCCCCCCAGAGGGAAACACCATATATTTT.

V gene TRBV10-1 combines with J gene TRBJ2-3; D unresolved. The CDR3 extends over 14 amino acids. Germline CDR1 WNHNN, CDR2 SYGVQD (reference sequence). With 5 bases removed from V and 6 bases from J, the gap between germline ends came to 15 bases. The CDR3 DNA reads TGCGCCAGCAGTAATAGAGACGCGCCGGATACGCAGTATTTT. It is translated as CASSNRDAPDTQYF.

The genes are TRBV5-1 and TRBJ2-7; D is undetermined. CDR3 length: 14 residues. Germline CDR1 reads SGHRS; CDR2 reads YFSETQ. The V and J ends lost 4 bases and 2 bases respectively, with 13 bases between them. The CDR3 spells CASSTGLSTYEQYF. The CDR3 nucleotides are TGCGCCAGCAGCACTGGGCTCTCAACCTACGAGCAGTACTTC.

This chain links TRBV9 with TRBJ1-6, with 8 bases matching TRBD1. This CDR3 is built from 17 residues. Looked up from germline, CDR1 is SGDLS and CDR2 is YYNGEE. V lost 4 bases and J lost 1; bases outside the gene matches: 7. CDR3 sequence reads: CASSSHGDRSYNSPLHF. DNA for the CDR3: TGTGCCAGCAGCTCACACGGGGACAGGTCCTATAATTCACCCCTCCACTTT.

This chain links TRBV5-1 with TRBJ2-3, with 7 bases identical to TRBD1. Losses at the gene ends were 3 bases for V and 2 bases for J; bases not matched to a gene: 6. This CDR3 has 15 residues. CDR1 is SGHRS, CDR2 YFSETQ, per germline. DNA for the CDR3: TGCGCCAGCAGCTGGGCAGGGGGTACCACAGATACGCAGTATTTT. Its protein is CASSWAGGTTDTQYF.

This clone appeared a single time. The V gene is TRBV7-9, the J gene TRBJ1-1; D gene ambiguous. With 5 bases removed from V and 0 bases from J, the gap between germline ends came to 10 bases. Looked up from germline, CDR1 is SEHNR and CDR2 is FQNEAQ (reference sequence). The CDR3 runs to 14 residues. This chain's CDR3 is CASSLDGLNTEAFF. The DNA for the CDR3 is TGTGCCAGCAGCCTAGACGGCCTGAACACTGAAGCTTTCTTT.

In this sample, this clone turned up once. This chain joins TRBV9 and TRBJ1-3; D remains ambiguous. The germline CDR1 and CDR2 sequences are SGDLS and YYNGEE. This CDR3 has 14 residues. V was clipped by 4 bases and J by 0 bases, with 8 bases between them. In DNA form, the CDR3 reads TGTGCCAGCAGCCCGAGGACCTCTGGAAACACCATATATTTT. This sequence encodes CASSPRTSGNTIYF.

The CDR3 is CASSVLDRGTEAFF. The CDR3 DNA sequence: TGTGCCAGCAGCGTTCTCGACAGAGGCACTGAAGCTTTCTTT. V and J are TRBV9 and TRBJ1-1; D is perhaps TRBD1 (5 bases). The V end lost 2 bases, the J end lost 4 bases, and 12 bases lay between the germline ends. Per the germline V gene, CDR1 is SGDLS and CDR2 is YYNGEE. The CDR3 is 14 amino acids. The entire variable domain, with the rest obtained from reference TRBV9 and TRBJ1-1, is as follows: DSGVTQTPKHLITATGQRVTLRCSPRSGDLSVYWYQQSLDQGLQFLIQYYNGEERAKGNILERFSAQQFPDLHSELNLSSLELGDSALYFCASSVLDRGTEAFFGQGTRLTVV.

The rearrangement joins TRBV30 to TRBJ1-2, with D possibly being TRBD1 (5 bases). Germline V gene sequence: CDR1 GTSNPN, CDR2 SVGIG (reference sequence). Trimming shortened V by 0 bases and J by 7 bases, and 12 bases separated the two germline ends. This CDR3 is built from 13 residues. Written as DNA, the CDR3 is TGTGCCTGGAGTGTCGGGACTCTCAGTGGCTACACCTTC. The encoded protein is CAWSVGTLSGYTF.

The V gene is TRBV29-1, the J gene TRBJ2-7; 7 bases fit TRBD1. Germline CDR1 reads SQVTM; CDR2 reads ANQGSEA. J lost 6 bases, V lost 6 bases, and 8 bases had no gene match. The CDR3 length is 12 residues. This CDR3 reads CSVAGQVGEQYF. CDR3 in DNA: TGCAGCGTAGCAGGACAGGTGGGCGAGCAGTACTTC.

The genes are TRBV2 and TRBJ2-2; D not certain. The CDR3 loop spans 14 amino acids. V lost 11 bases and J 1 base, leaving 14 bases between the germline ends. Germline-derived CDR1 and CDR2 are SNHLY and FYNNEI. The CDR3 protein is CALGMVGNTGELFF. The CDR3 coding sequence is TGTGCCCTCGGAATGGTAGGGAACACCGGGGAGCTGTTTTTT.

This clone occurred a few times. In DNA, the CDR3 is TGTGCCAGCGACAGGGAGGTAACTGGGGCCAACGTCCTGACTTTC. Its translation: CASDREVTGANVLTF. The V gene is TRBV6-5, the J gene TRBJ2-6, with D perhaps matching TRBD1 (7 bases). The V end was cut by 8 bases, the J end by 2 bases, with 13 bases between. Germline CDR1 is MNHEY and CDR2 is SVGAGI. CDR3 length: 15 residues.

V is TRBV5-1 and J is TRBJ1-2; 7 nucleotides match TRBD1. The CDR3 runs to 13 residues. The junction had 6 bases not matched to a gene; V was cut back by 7 bases and J by 3 bases. Germline assignment: CDR1 SGHRS and CDR2 YFSETQ. The chain's CDR3 is CASGDSSHYGYTF. DNA of the CDR3: TGCGCCAGCGGGGACAGCTCTCACTATGGCTACACCTTC.

The sample holds one count of this clone. This chain uses TRBV2 with TRBJ1-1; 9 bases are shared with TRBD1. V trimming: 1 base; J trimming: 3 bases; junction bases outside the gene matches: 3. The germline gives CDR1 SNHLY, CDR2 FYNNEI. The CDR3 extends over 15 amino acids. This CDR3 is CASSEGGQGDTEAFF. CDR3 sequence (DNA): TGTGCCAGCAGTGAAGGGGGACAGGGAGACACTGAAGCTTTCTTT.

The chain links TRBV3-1 (or the pseudogene TRBV3-2) to TRBJ1-3; D gene uncertain. This CDR3 has 15 amino acids. The germline V gene encodes CDR1 LGHDT and CDR2 YNNKEL (reference sequence). V was trimmed by 2 bases and J by 0 bases, leaving 8 bases between them. The CDR3 loop is CASSQILNSGNTIYF. In DNA, the CDR3 is TGTGCCAGCAGCCAAATATTGAACTCTGGAAACACCATATATTTT.

The chain has TRBV29-1 and TRBJ1-2; a possible D gene is TRBD1 (5 bases). Germline CDR1 reads SQVTM; CDR2 reads ANQGSEA. The CDR3 consists of 14 residues. V gave up 6 bases and J gave up 2 bases, with 16 bases separating them. The CDR3 region has the DNA TGCAGCGTCCCTCGGGGGAGTCAAAACTATGGCTACACCTTC. It translates to CSVPRGSQNYGYTF. The variable domain in full, with the rest retrieved from reference TRBV29-1 and TRBJ1-2, is SAVISQKPSRDICQRGTSLTIQCQVDSQVTMMFWYRQQPGQSLTLIATANQGSEATYESGFVIDKFPISRPNLTFSTLTVSNMSPEDSSIYLCSVPRGSQNYGYTFGSGTRLTVV.

The chain combines TRBV28 with TRBJ2-1; weak D call: TRBD2 (5 bases). The germline V and J ends were trimmed by 3 bases and 5 bases, with 14 bases remaining between them. Germline loops: CDR1 MDHEN, CDR2 SYDVKM. There are 15 residues in the CDR3. The CDR3 region has the DNA TGTGCCAGCAGTTTTACTTCGGGAAATCACAATGAGCAGTTCTTC. Translating gives CASSFTSGNHNEQFF.

The rearrangement uses TRBV7-3 and TRBJ2-2; D gene unclear. The CDR3 totals 17 residues. Germline-derived CDR1 and CDR2 are SGHTA and FQGTGA. V was shortened by 5 bases and J by 0 bases, with 16 bases between the two germline ends. CDR3 bases: TGTGCCAGCAGCCCACGTTCAGGCAGGACGAACACCGGGGAGCTGTTTTTT. Residues: CASSPRSGRTNTGELFF.

The V gene is TRBV29-1, the J gene TRBJ2-3, with TRBD2 identical over 8 bases. This CDR3 has 15 amino acids. V trimming: 7 bases; J trimming: 6 bases; junction bases outside the gene matches: 15. The V gene's germline CDR1 is SQVTM and CDR2 ANQGSEA. This CDR3 reads CSATLVTSVADTQYF. The CDR3 coding sequence is TGCAGCGCTACCCTAGTGACTAGCGTCGCCGATACGCAGTATTTT.